There are a few counts of the clone carrying this T cell receptor (beta chain). The target antigen is unknown. This sample was taken from a study of CD8 T cells in ankylosing spondylitis. The study's findings and limits: There were earlier reports of some motif variants in reactive arthritis synovial fluid and blood. It appeared that ankylosing spondylitis blood was characterized by a TCR beta motif of fewer than 10 highly homologous variants.

Unmatched junction bases numbered 4, after V lost 4 bases and J lost 9 bases. There are 13 residues in the CDR3. Germline lookup yields CDR1 LGHDT and CDR2 YNNKEL (reference sequence). Libraries for TCR beta were made by quantitative 5'-RACE with molecular barcodes. TCRdb processed the 5' RACE reads anew with MiXCR; each CDR3 protein has one entry. The data hold about 540,000 distinct CDR3 sequences, with approximately 12% observed a single time. The rearrangement joins TRBV3-1 to TRBJ2-1; 9 nucleotides agree with TRBD1. The clonotype was recovered from a male donor with ankylosing spondylitis. The source material was blood, either unsorted or a sorted T cell fraction (not recorded which). DNA for the CDR3: TGTGCCAGCAGCCTACAGGGGGCTCTTGAGCAGTTCTTC. Encoded protein: CASSLQGALEQFF.